One and the same sample provided the 20 T cell receptor beta chains below, sequenced in a study of T cells in Graves' hyperthyroidism and ophthalmopathy. TCR beta CDR3 regions were amplified from RNA. The HTBI set primed first-round TCR CDR3 RT-PCR. One entry per CDR3 protein results from TCRdb running MiXCR on the multiplex PCR reads. The repertoire includes more than 300,000 distinct CDR3 sequences, over 11% of them detected once, and approximately 10% sits in the top ten. Sequenced: blood. The receptor set was obtained from a woman in her sixties with Graves' hyperthyroidism.

The table lists this clonotype with many counts. This chain uses TRBV11-2 with TRBJ1-6, with D unresolved. With 3 bases removed from V and 7 bases from J, the gap between germline ends came to 10 bases. Germline CDR1 reads SGHAT; CDR2 reads FQNNGV. CDR3 size: 14 residues. The CDR3 DNA sequence: TGTGCCAGCAGCTTGTGGGAGCTCAATTCACCCCTCCACTTT. Amino acids: CASSLWELNSPLHF.

This clonotype was seen a few times. The genes are TRBV5-1 and TRBJ2-7; 9 nucleotides agree with TRBD2. The CDR3 runs to 16 residues. Per the germline V gene, CDR1 is SGHRS and CDR2 is YFSETQ. Losses at the gene ends were 4 bases for V and 7 bases for J; bases not matched to a gene: 15. The CDR3 sequence: CASSRGTSRKREEQYF. CDR3 nucleotides: TGCGCCAGCAGCCGTGGGACTAGCAGGAAGAGGGAAGAGCAGTACTTC.

This clonotype was picked up many times. This chain connects TRBV27 to TRBJ1-1; possible D gene TRBD1, 6 bases. The germline CDR1 and CDR2 sequences are MNHEY and SMNVEV (reference sequence). CDR3 length: 14 amino acids. With 7 bases removed from V and 1 base from J, the gap between germline ends came to 13 bases. The CDR3 region has the DNA TGTGCCAGCAATCAAAGGGGGGCGAACACTGAAGCTTTCTTT. Translation: CASNQRGANTEAFF.

This clonotype was seen repeatedly, ten times or more. This chain joins TRBV11-1 and TRBJ2-5, with D unresolved. The CDR3 runs to 14 residues. CDR1 and CDR2 from the germline V gene are SGHAT and FQDESV (reference sequence). The V end was cut by 0 bases, the J end by 4 bases, with 9 bases between. Written as DNA, the CDR3 is TGTGCCAGCAGCTTAGCAGGGTCGCGAGAGACCCAGTACTTC. Its translation is CASSLAGSRETQYF.

The rearrangement links TRBV11-3 to TRBJ2-5, with TRBD2 as a possible D gene (5 bases). V was trimmed by 3 bases and J by 4 bases, leaving 12 bases between them. Germline loops: CDR1 SGHNT, CDR2 YENEEA. CDR3 length: 14 amino acids. The chain's CDR3 is CASSFLLGGETQYF. CDR3 nucleotide sequence: TGTGCCAGCAGCTTCTTACTAGGAGGAGAGACCCAGTACTTC.

This clonotype was picked up many times. The chain is built from TRBV12-3 or TRBV12-4 and TRBJ2-7; 11 bases match TRBD1. Losses at the gene ends were 5 bases for V and 7 bases for J; bases not matched to a gene: 7. The CDR3 loop spans 14 amino acids. The CDR3 sequence: CASSPGQGAWEQYF. CDR3 sequence (DNA): TGTGCCAGCAGTCCCGGACAGGGGGCATGGGAGCAGTACTTC.

On this clonotype: A read error is possible here, since a much larger clone lies one base away. V usage is TRBV5-1 and J usage is TRBJ2-3, with no clear D. Trimming pared 7 bases from V and 2 bases from J, leaving 11 bases between. From germline, CDR1 is SGHRS and CDR2 YFSETQ. The CDR3 covers 13 residues. The CDR3 DNA sequence: TGCGCCAGCTGCGTAGGCCACACAGATACGCAGTATTTT. This codes for CASCVGHTDTQYF.

This clonotype turned up a few times. The chain has TRBV5-1 and TRBJ1-2, with 7 bases that match TRBD1. Germline V gives CDR1 SGHRS, CDR2 YFSETQ. V was pared by 0 bases and J by 3 bases, with 8 bases of the junction left unmatched. The CDR3 has 16 residues. CDR3 region: CASSLVAGGHDYGYTF. CDR3 nucleotide sequence: TGCGCCAGCAGCTTGGTGGCAGGGGGGCATGACTATGGCTACACCTTC.

This clonotype was seen only a few times. This chain links TRBV7-3 with TRBJ2-1; the match to TRBD2 covers 9 bases. Looked up from germline, CDR1 is SGHTA and CDR2 is FQGTGA. The length of the CDR3 is 14 residues. V lost 5 bases, J lost 9 bases, and 8 bases stayed unmatched. The CDR3 sequence is CASSLLAGRGEQFF. CDR3 sequence (DNA): TGTGCCAGCAGCCTCCTAGCGGGAAGGGGTGAGCAGTTCTTC.

The sample holds many counts of this clonotype. V and J are TRBV28 and TRBJ2-3; D is ambiguous. Germline assignment: CDR1 MDHEN and CDR2 SYDVKM. Between the trimmed V and J ends, which lost 6 bases and 2 bases, there was a span of 3 bases. The CDR3 runs to 11 residues. The CDR3 region has the DNA TGTGCCAGCAGGCACACAGATACGCAGTATTTT. The encoded protein is CASRHTDTQYF. Supplemented by reference TRBV28 and TRBJ2-3, the full variable domain reads DVKVTQSSRYLVKRTGEKVFLECVQDMDHENMFWYRQDPGLGLRLIYFSYDVKMKEKGDIPEGYSVSREKKERFSLILESASTNQTSMYLCASRHTDTQYFGPGTRLTVL.

This clonotype was seen more than once but under ten times. A much more abundant neighbour one base away suggests this may be a read error. The chain is built from TRBV3-1 and TRBJ1-2, with D possibly being TRBD1 (6 bases). Germline V lookup: CDR1 LGHDT, CDR2 YNNKEL (reference sequence). The CDR3 has 11 residues. The CDR3 DNA follows: TGTCCCAGCGGACAGCACTATGGCTACACCTTC. Translated, it gives CPSGQHYGYTF.

This clonotype occurred many times. The chain has TRBV11-2 and TRBJ2-1; D not resolved. The CDR3 has 13 amino acids. Germline CDR1 reads SGHAT; CDR2 reads FQNNGV. V was pared by 0 bases and J by 6 bases, with 6 bases between. The CDR3 DNA reads as TGTGCCAGCAGCTTAGATGGTCCCAATGAGCAGTTCTTC. Translating it yields CASSLDGPNEQFF. Supplemented by reference TRBV11-2 and TRBJ2-1, the full variable domain reads EAGVAQSPRYKIIEKRQSVAFWCNPISGHATLYWYQQILGQGPKLLIQFQNNGVVDDSQLPKDRFSAERLKGVDSTLKIQPAKLEDSAVYLCASSLDGPNEQFFGPGTRLTVL.

The J gene is TRBJ2-1, the V gene TRBV20-1; D call uncertain. The CDR3 runs to 13 residues. V lost 6 bases and J lost 6, with 15 bases in between. Germline V gene lookup returns CDR1 DFQATT and CDR2 SNEGSKA (reference sequence). CDR3 in amino acids: CSATVQNSNEQFF. CDR3 nucleotide sequence: TGCAGTGCCACCGTCCAAAATAGCAATGAGCAGTTCTTC.

This clonotype was seen many times. The chain employs TRBV18 and TRBJ1-5; weak D call: TRBD1 (5 bases). Trimming removed 0 bases at V and 4 bases at J, with 13 bases between. This CDR3 has 16 residues. Germline V gene lookup returns CDR1 KGHSH and CDR2 LQKENI. CDR3 DNA sequence: TGTGCCAGCTCACCACCGGTAAGGGGAGCAAATCAGCCCCAGCATTTT. Translating it yields CASSPPVRGANQPQHF.

This clonotype was seen at least ten times. V and J are TRBV20-1 and TRBJ2-3; D is unclear. From germline, CDR1 is DFQATT and CDR2 SNEGSKA (reference sequence). The CDR3 totals 13 residues. The V gene lost 6 bases and the J gene lost 5 bases, with 15 bases spanning the gap. DNA for the CDR3: TGCAGTGCCCGATATACTTTAGGAGATACGCAGTATTTT. As protein: CSARYTLGDTQYF.

V usage is TRBV5-8 and J usage is TRBJ2-5; D may match TRBD1 or TRBD2 (6 bases each). Trimming shortened V by 2 bases and J by 3 bases, and 14 bases separated the two germline ends. Germline CDR1 reads SGHTS; CDR2 reads YDEGEE. This CDR3 contains 15 residues. CDR3 DNA sequence: TGTGCCAGCAGCTTCGGTGGGGGGCTTGAAGAGACCCAGTACTTC. Protein sequence: CASSFGGGLEETQYF.

The genes are TRBV7-3 and TRBJ1-1; 9 bases line up with TRBD1. This CDR3 region has 15 residues. Trimming at V came to 6 bases and at J to 1 base, leaving 6 bases not matched to a gene. Germline CDR1 SGHTA, CDR2 FQGTGA. The DNA of the CDR3 is TGTGCCAGCAGTACTACAGGGGGCCCGAACACTGAAGCTTTCTTT. Protein: CASSTTGGPNTEAFF. Together with reference TRBV7-3 and TRBJ1-1, the CDR3 gives the full variable domain: GAGVSQTPSNKVTEKGKYVELRCDPISGHTALYWYRQSLGQGPEFLIYFQGTGAADDSGLPNDRFFAVRPEGSVSTLKIQRTERGDSAVYLCASSTTGGPNTEAFFGQGTRLTVV.

This clonotype showed up just a few times. Germline and junction disagree at one end, which may indicate a read error. The chain links TRBV2 to TRBJ1-5, with D uncertain. This CDR3 has 14 amino acids. In germline, CDR1 is SNHLY, CDR2 FYNNEI. CDR3 DNA: TGTGCCAGCAGTGAAACTGATAGCAATCAGCCCCGGCATTTT. It codes for CASSETDSNQPRHF.

This clonotype was seen at least ten times. This chain uses TRBV12-3 or TRBV12-4 with TRBJ2-5, with D tentatively TRBD1 (5 bases). The CDR3 totals 13 residues. Trimming pared 5 bases from V and 5 bases from J, leaving 12 bases between. DNA of the CDR3: TGTGCCAGCAGTAACGGACACGTGGAGACCCAGTACTTC. Translated: CASSNGHVETQYF.

This clonotype was observed at least ten times. The chain links TRBV6-1 to TRBJ2-2, with 12 bases identical to TRBD2. Germline trimming cut 4 bases from V and 4 bases from J; bases unmatched to any gene: 1. The CDR3 sequence is 15 residues long. Germline V lookup: CDR1 MNHNS, CDR2 SASEGT. CDR3 residues: CASSVLAGGTGELFF. DNA for the CDR3: TGTGCCAGCAGTGTACTAGCGGGAGGCACCGGGGAGCTGTTTTTT.